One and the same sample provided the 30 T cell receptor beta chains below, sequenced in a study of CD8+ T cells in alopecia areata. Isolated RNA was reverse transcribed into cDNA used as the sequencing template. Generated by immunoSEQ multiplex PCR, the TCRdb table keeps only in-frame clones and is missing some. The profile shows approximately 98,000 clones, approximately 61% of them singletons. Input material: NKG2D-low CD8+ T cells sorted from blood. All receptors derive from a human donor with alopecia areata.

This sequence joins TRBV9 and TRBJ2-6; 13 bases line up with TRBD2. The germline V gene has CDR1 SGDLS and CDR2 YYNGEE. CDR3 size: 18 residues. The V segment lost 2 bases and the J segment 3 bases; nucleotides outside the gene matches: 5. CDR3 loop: CASSVRLAGGVGANVLTF. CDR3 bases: TGTGCCAGCAGCGTCCGACTAGCGGGAGGAGTTGGGGCCAACGTCCTGACTTTC.

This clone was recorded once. CDR3 loop: CASSTRLAVGETQYF. The CDR3 region has the DNA TGTGCCAGCAGCACCCGACTAGCGGTGGGGGAGACCCAGTACTTC. The chain combines TRBV13 with TRBJ2-5; 9 bases are shared with TRBD2. The CDR3 covers 15 residues. The J segment lost 5 bases and the V segment lost 5 bases, leaving 9 bases of the junction unmatched. Looked up from germline, CDR1 is PRHDT and CDR2 is FYEKMQ (reference sequence). Together with reference TRBV13 and TRBJ2-5, the CDR3 gives the full variable domain: AAGVIQSPRHLIKEKRETATLKCYPIPRHDTVYWYQQGPGQDPQFLISFYEKMQSDKGSIPDRFSAQQFSDYHSELNMSSLELGDSALYFCASSTRLAVGETQYFGPGTRLLVL.

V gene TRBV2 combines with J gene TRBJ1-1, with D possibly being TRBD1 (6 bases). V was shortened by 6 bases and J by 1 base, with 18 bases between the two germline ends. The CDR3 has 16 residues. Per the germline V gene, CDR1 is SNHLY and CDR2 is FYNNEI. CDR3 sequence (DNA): TGTGCCAGCAGACGCAACCAGGGGATGGGGAACACTGAAGCTTTCTTT. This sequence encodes CASRRNQGMGNTEAFF. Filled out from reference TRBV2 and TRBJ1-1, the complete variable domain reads EPEVTQTPSHQVTQMGQEVILRCVPISNHLYFYWYRQILGQKVEFLVSFYNNEISEKSEIFDDQFSVERPDGSNFTLKIRSTKLEDSAMYFCASRRNQGMGNTEAFFGQGTRLTVV.

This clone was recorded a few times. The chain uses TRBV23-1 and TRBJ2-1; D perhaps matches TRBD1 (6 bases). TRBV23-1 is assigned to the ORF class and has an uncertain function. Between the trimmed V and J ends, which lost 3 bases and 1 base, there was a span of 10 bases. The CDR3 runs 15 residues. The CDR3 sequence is CASSHRTASYNEQFF. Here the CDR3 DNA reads TGCGCCAGCAGTCACCGGACAGCTTCCTACAATGAGCAGTTCTTC.

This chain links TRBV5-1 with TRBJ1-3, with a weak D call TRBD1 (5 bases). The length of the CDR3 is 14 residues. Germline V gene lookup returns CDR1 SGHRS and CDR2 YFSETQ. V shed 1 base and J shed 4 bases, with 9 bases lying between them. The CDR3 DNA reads TGCGCCAGCAGCTTGTCCGGGACGGGAAACACCATATATTTT. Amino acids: CASSLSGTGNTIYF.

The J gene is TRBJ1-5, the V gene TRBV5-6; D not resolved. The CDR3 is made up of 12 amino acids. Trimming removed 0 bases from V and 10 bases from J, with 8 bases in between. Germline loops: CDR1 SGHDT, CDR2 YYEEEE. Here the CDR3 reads CASSLANGPQHF. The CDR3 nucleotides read TGTGCCAGCAGCTTGGCCAACGGCCCCCAGCATTTT.

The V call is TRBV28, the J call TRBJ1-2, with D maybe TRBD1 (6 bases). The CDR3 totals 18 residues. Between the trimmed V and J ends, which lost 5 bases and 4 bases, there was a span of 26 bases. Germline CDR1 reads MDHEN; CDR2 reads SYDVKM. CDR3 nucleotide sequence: TGTGCCAGCAGTCCCGACCCGCGGCCAGACAGGCTGCCCTATGGCTACACCTTC. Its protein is CASSPDPRPDRLPYGYTF.

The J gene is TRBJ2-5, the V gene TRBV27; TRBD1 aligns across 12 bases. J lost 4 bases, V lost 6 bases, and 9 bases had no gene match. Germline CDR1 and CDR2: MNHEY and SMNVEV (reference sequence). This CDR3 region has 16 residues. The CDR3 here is CASSLRDRGRGETQYF. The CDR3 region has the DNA TGTGCCAGCAGCCTTCGGGACAGGGGGCGAGGAGAGACCCAGTACTTC.

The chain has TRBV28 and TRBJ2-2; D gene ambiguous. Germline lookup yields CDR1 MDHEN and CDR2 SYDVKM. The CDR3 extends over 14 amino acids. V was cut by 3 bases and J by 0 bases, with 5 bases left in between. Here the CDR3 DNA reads TGTGCCAGCAGTTTCTCCGCGAACACCGGGGAGCTGTTTTTT. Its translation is CASSFSANTGELFF.

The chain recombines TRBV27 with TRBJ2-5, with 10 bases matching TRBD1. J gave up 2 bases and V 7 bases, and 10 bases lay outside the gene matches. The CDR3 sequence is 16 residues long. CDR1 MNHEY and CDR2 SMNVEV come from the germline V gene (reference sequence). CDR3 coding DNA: TGTGCCAGCAACACACCGGGACAGGGGACGCAAGAGACCCAGTACTTC. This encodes CASNTPGQGTQETQYF.

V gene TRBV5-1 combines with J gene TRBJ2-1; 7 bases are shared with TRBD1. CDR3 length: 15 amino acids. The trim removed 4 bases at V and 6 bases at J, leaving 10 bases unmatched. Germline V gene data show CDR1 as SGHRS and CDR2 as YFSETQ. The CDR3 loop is CASSPDRFSVNEQFF. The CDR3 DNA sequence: TGCGCCAGCAGCCCGGACAGGTTTAGCGTCAATGAGCAGTTCTTC.

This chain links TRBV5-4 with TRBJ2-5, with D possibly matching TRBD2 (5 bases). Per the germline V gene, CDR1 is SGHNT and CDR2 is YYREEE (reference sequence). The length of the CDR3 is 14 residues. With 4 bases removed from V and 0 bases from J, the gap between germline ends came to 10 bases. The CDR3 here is CASSHLEDQETQYF. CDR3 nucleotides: TGTGCCAGCAGCCACTTGGAGGACCAAGAGACCCAGTACTTC.

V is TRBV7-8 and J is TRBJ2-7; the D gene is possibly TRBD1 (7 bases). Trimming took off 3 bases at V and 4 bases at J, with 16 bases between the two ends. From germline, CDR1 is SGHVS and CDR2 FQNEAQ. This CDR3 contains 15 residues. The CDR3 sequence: CASSFAQGGGYEQYF. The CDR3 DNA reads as TGTGCCAGCAGCTTTGCCCAGGGGGGAGGTTACGAGCAGTACTTC. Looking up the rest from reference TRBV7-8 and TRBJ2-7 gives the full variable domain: GAGVSQSPRYKVAKRGQDVALRCDPISGHVSLFWYQQALGQGPEFLTYFQNEAQLDKSGLPSDRFFAERPEGSVSTLKIQRTQQEDSAVYLCASSFAQGGGYEQYFGPGTRLTVT.

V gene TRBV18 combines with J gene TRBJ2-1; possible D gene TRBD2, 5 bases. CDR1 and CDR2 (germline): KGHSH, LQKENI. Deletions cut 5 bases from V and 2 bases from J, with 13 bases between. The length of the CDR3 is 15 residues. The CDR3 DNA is TGTGCCAGCTCAGGGGAGAACTCCGCCTACAATGAGCAGTTCTTC. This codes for CASSGENSAYNEQFF.

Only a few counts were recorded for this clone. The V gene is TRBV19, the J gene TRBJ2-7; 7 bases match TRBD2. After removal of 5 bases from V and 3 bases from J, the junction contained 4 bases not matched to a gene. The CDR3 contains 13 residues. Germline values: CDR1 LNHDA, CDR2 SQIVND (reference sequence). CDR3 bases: TGTGCCAGTAGTTGGACTAGTCGCTACGAGCAGTACTTC. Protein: CASSWTSRYEQYF.

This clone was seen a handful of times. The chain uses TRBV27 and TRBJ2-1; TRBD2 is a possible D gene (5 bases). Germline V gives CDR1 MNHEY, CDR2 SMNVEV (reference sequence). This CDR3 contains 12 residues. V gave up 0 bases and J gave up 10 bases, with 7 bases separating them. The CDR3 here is CASSLSGDEQFF. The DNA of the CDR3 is TGTGCCAGCAGTTTATCGGGAGACGAGCAGTTCTTC.

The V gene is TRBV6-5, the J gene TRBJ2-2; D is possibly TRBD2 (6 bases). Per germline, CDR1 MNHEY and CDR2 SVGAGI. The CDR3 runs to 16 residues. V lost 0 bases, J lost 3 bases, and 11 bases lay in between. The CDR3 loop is CASSYSPREYTGELFF. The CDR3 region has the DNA TGTGCCAGCAGTTACTCGCCCCGGGAGTACACCGGGGAGCTGTTTTTT.

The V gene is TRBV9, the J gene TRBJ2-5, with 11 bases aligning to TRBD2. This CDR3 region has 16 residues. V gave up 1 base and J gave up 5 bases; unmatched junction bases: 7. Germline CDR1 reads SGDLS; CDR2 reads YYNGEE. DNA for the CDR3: TGTGCCAGCAGCGTATCACTAGCGGGAGAGGCTGAGACCCAGTACTTC. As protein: CASSVSLAGEAETQYF.

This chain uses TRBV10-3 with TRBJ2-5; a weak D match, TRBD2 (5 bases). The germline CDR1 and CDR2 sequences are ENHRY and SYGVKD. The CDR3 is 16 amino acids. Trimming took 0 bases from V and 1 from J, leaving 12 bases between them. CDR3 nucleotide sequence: TGTGCCATCAGTGAGTCGATCGTAAGCGGCCAAGAGACCCAGTACTTC. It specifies CAISESIVSGQETQYF.

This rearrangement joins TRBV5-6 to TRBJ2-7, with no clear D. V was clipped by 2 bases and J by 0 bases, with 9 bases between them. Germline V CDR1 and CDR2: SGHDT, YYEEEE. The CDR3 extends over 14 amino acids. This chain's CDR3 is CASSFLAISYEQYF. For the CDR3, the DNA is TGTGCCAGCAGCTTCCTGGCTATCTCCTACGAGCAGTACTTC. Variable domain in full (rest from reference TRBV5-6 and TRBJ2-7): DAGVTQSPTHLIKTRGQQVTLRCSPKSGHDTVSWYQQALGQGPQFIFQYYEEEERQRGNFPDRFSGHQFPNYSSELNVNALLLGDSALYLCASSFLAISYEQYFGPGTRLTVT.

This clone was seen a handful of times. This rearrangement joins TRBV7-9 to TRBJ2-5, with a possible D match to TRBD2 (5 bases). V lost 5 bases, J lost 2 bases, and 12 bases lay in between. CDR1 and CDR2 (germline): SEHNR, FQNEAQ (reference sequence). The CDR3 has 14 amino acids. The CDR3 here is CASSGSGLQETQYF. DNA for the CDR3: TGTGCCAGCAGCGGGTCCGGACTGCAAGAGACCCAGTACTTC.

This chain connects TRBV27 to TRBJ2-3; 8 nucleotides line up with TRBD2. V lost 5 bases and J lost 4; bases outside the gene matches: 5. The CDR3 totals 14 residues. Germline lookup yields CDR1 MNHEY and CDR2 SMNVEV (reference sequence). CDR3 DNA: TGTGCCAGCAGTCGAGGCGGGAGGCCAGATACGCAGTATTTT. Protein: CASSRGGRPDTQYF.

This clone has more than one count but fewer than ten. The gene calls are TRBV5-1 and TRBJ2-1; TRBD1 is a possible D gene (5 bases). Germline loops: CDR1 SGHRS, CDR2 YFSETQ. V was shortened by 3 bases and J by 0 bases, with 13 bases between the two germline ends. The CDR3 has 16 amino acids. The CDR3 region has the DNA TGCGCCAGCAGCTCCGTGGTAGACAGCTCCTACAATGAGCAGTTCTTC. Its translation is CASSSVVDSSYNEQFF.

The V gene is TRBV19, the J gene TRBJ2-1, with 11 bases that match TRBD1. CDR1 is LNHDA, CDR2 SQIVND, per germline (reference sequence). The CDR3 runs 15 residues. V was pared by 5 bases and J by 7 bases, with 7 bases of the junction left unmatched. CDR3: CASSHRDRGGNEQFF. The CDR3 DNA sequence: TGTGCCAGTAGTCACCGGGACAGGGGGGGGAATGAGCAGTTCTTC.

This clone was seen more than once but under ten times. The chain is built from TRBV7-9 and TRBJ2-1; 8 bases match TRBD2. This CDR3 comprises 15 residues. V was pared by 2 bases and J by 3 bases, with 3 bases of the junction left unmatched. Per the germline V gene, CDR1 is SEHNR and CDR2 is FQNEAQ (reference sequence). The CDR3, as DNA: TGTGCCAGCAGCTTAAGCGGGAGTGGCTACAATGAGCAGTTCTTC. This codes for CASSLSGSGYNEQFF.

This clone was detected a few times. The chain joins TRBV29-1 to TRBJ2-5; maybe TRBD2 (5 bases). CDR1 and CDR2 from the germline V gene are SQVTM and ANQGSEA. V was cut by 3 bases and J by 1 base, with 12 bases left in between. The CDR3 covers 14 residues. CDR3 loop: CSVDRSGVQETQYF. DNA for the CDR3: TGCAGCGTTGATCGCAGCGGAGTCCAAGAGACCCAGTACTTC.

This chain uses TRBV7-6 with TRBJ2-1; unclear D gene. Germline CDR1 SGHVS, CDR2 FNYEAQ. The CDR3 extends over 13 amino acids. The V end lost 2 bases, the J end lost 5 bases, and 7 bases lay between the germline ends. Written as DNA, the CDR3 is TGTGCCAGCAGCTTAAATCCAAACAATGAGCAGTTCTTC. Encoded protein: CASSLNPNNEQFF. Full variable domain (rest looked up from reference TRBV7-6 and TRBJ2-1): GAGVSQSPRYKVTKRGQDVALRCDPISGHVSLYWYRQALGQGPEFLTYFNYEAQQDKSGLPNDRFSAERPEGSISTLTIQRTEQRDSAMYRCASSLNPNNEQFFGPGTRLTVL.

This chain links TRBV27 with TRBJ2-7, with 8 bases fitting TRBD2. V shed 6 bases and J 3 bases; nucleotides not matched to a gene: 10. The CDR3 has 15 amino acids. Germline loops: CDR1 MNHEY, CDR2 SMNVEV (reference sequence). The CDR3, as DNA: TGTGCCAGCAGCCCAAGCGGGAGCCCTTACTACGAGCAGTACTTC. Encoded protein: CASSPSGSPYYEQYF.

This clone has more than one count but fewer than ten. The CDR3 nucleotides read TGCAGCGCCGGCCCGGGGCAGAGATTCTACGAGCAGTACTTC. It specifies CSAGPGQRFYEQYF. The chain has TRBV29-1 and TRBJ2-7; D may be TRBD1 or TRBD2 (5 bases each). The CDR3 has 14 amino acids. CDR1 is SQVTM and CDR2 is ANQGSEA in the germline V gene. The ends were cut back, 7 bases at V and 3 bases at J, with 19 bases in the middle.

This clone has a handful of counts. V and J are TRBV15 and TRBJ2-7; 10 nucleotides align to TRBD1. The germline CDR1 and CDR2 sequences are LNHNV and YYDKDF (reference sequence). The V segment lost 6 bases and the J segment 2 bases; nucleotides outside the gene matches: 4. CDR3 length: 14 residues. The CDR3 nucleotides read TGTGCCACCAGTCCGGGACAGGGGCCCTACGAGCAGTACTTC. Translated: CATSPGQGPYEQYF.